These T cell receptor beta chains were read from a single sample in a study of CD8 T cells in Susac syndrome. MiXCR, run by TCRdb on the immunoSEQ multiplex PCR reads, gives a single entry per CDR3 protein. Of about 53,000 distinct CDR3 sequences listed, approximately 95% are singletons. Sequencing was performed on CD8+ T cells from PBMCs. The receptor set was obtained from a human donor with Susac syndrome. CDR3s include the opening cysteine and the closing phenylalanine or tryptophan. The D gene is left open where the match is weak. Where a row states a size, it is once, few, many or the class of an expanded clone; other rows omit it.

length,size,V,D,J,CDR3,DNA
13,NA,TRBV9,NA,TRBJ2-7,CAELHRESYEQYF,TGTGCCGAATTGCATAGGGAGTCCTACGAGCAGTACTTC
14,NA,TRBV20-1,NA,TRBJ2-1,CSASDSLSYNEQFF,TGCAGTGCTTCCGATTCCCTCTCCTACAATGAGCAGTTCTTC
13,NA,TRBV7-9,TRBD2,TRBJ2-5,CASSPRLAETQYF,TGTGCCAGCTCCCCCCGACTAGCAGAGACCCAGTACTTC
13,NA,TRBV28,NA,TRBJ2-7,CASKRQGSYEQYF,TGTGCCAGCAAGCGTCAGGGTTCCTACGAGCAGTACTTC
14,few,TRBV5-1,NA,TRBJ2-3,CASNERVGTDTQYF,TGCGCCAGCAATGAGCGGGTTGGCACAGATACGCAGTATTTT
13,NA,TRBV7-9,NA,TRBJ2-5,CASSLVREETQYF,TGTGCCAGCAGCTTAGTCAGGGAGGAGACCCAGTACTTC
16,NA,TRBV20-1,TRBD2,TRBJ2-7,CSARDTHGGSPYEQYF,TGCAGTGCTAGAGACACCCACGGGGGGTCTCCCTACGAGCAGTACTTC
16,NA,TRBV12-3/TRBV12-4,TRBD2,TRBJ2-7,CASCSAGGSGGYEQYF,TGTGCCAGCTGCTCCGCGGGTGGTAGCGGGGGTTACGAGCAGTACTTC
15,once,TRBV13,TRBD1,TRBJ1-1,CASSWPTGRNTEAFF,TGTGCCAGCAGCTGGCCGACAGGGCGGAACACTGAAGCTTTCTTT
13,NA,TRBV12-3/TRBV12-4,TRBD1,TRBJ2-7,CASSKGQGDEQYF,TGTGCCAGCAGTAAGGGACAGGGGGACGAGCAGTACTTC
14,NA,TRBV14,TRBD1,TRBJ2-1,CASSRIGTDNEQFF,TGTGCCAGCAGCCGAATTGGGACAGACAATGAGCAGTTCTTC
13,NA,TRBV7-3,NA,TRBJ2-5,CASSLGLQETQYF,TGTGCCAGCAGCTTGGGACTCCAAGAGACCCAGTACTTC
16,NA,TRBV4-1,TRBD1,TRBJ2-7,CASSFAPGTGYYEQYF,TGCGCCAGCAGTTTCGCTCCCGGGACAGGGTACTACGAGCAGTACTTC
11,NA,TRBV5-1,NA,TRBJ1-1,CASSSGVEAFF,TGCGCCAGCAGCTCGGGAGTTGAAGCTTTCTTT
14,NA,TRBV4-1,NA,TRBJ1-5,CASSQDRGGQPQHF,TGCGCCAGCAGCCAAGACAGGGGCGGTCAGCCCCAGCATTTT
12,NA,TRBV12-3/TRBV12-4,NA,TRBJ2-7,CASSFPRLEQYF,TGTGCCAGCAGTTTTCCCCGGCTCGAGCAGTACTTC
14,NA,TRBV7-9,TRBD2,TRBJ2-1,CASSFPRAGGEQFF,TGTGCCAGCAGCTTTCCTCGAGCGGGGGGCGAGCAGTTCTTC
17,NA,TRBV9,NA,TRBJ2-2,CADSRRLRGDNTGELFF,TGTGCCGACTCCCGTAGGTTGAGGGGGGATAACACCGGGGAGCTGTTTTTT
16,NA,TRBV24-1,TRBD2,TRBJ2-1,CATSDPSSAGFHEQFF,TGTGCCACCAGTGACCCCTCATCAGCGGGGTTTCATGAGCAGTTCTTC
12,NA,TRBV4-1,NA,TRBJ2-3,CASSPQGNTQYF,TGCGCCAGCAGCCCCCAGGGGAATACGCAGTATTTT
12,NA,TRBV30,NA,TRBJ1-2,CAWSMGSLGYTF,TGTGCCTGGAGTATGGGGTCATTGGGCTACACCTTC
14,NA,TRBV11-2,NA,TRBJ2-1,CASSLGAGPNEQFF,TGTGCCAGCAGCTTAGGGGCAGGGCCCAATGAGCAGTTCTTC
14,NA,TRBV20-1,TRBD1,TRBJ2-3,CSARDPGGADTQYF,TGCAGTGCTAGAGACCCAGGGGGCGCCGATACGCAGTATTTT
15,NA,TRBV7-9,NA,TRBJ2-3,CASSLVADGTDTQYF,TGTGCCAGCAGCTTAGTGGCCGACGGCACAGATACGCAGTATTTT
14,NA,TRBV7-2,NA,TRBJ2-5,CASSLRTRVETQYF,TGTGCCAGCAGCTTGCGTACGAGGGTTGAGACCCAGTACTTC
14,NA,TRBV12-3/TRBV12-4,NA,TRBJ1-5,CASSLSLINQPQHF,TGTGCCAGCAGTTTATCTCTGATTAATCAGCCCCAGCATTTT
14,NA,TRBV5-1,NA,TRBJ2-3,CASSLWGPTDTQYF,TGCGCCAGCAGCTTGTGGGGTCCGACAGATACGCAGTATTTT
15,NA,TRBV7-6,NA,TRBJ2-5,CASSLGNGQQETQYF,TGTGCCAGCAGCTTAGGCAACGGACAGCAAGAGACCCAGTACTTC
16,NA,TRBV18,NA,TRBJ2-6,CASSPGSSSGANVLTF,TGTGCCAGCTCACCAGGGTCGTCCTCTGGGGCCAACGTCCTGACTTTC
13,NA,TRBV20-1,TRBD2,TRBJ2-3,CRAARGVSPEQYF,TGCAGGGCCGCGCGGGGGGTTAGTCCCGAACAGTATTTT
16,NA,TRBV12-3/TRBV12-4,TRBD1,TRBJ2-7,CASSPTKVGGFYEQYF,TGTGCCAGCAGTCCAACAAAGGTAGGGGGCTTCTACGAGCAGTACTTC
14,NA,TRBV5-1,NA,TRBJ2-5,CASRLGSIQETQYF,TGCGCCAGCAGGTTGGGTAGTATCCAAGAGACCCAGTACTTC
13,NA,TRBV19,NA,TRBJ1-1,CASSMGGNTEAFF,TGTGCCAGTAGTATGGGGGGGAACACTGAAGCTTTCTTT
14,once,TRBV20-1,NA,TRBJ2-7,CSARDQGVSYEQYF,TGCAGTGCTAGAGATCAAGGGGTTTCCTACGAGCAGTACTTC
13,NA,TRBV11-2,NA,TRBJ2-5,CASSSNLLGTQYF,TGTGCCAGCAGCTCCAACTTGCTGGGGACCCAGTACTTC
13,NA,TRBV4-2,NA,TRBJ2-7,CASSQEAYYEQYF,TGTGCCAGCAGCCAAGAGGCCTATTACGAGCAGTACTTC
15,NA,TRBV13,NA,TRBJ2-7,CASSLGPSRSYEQYF,TGTGCCAGCAGCTTAGGGCCTAGCCGTTCCTACGAGCAGTACTTC
14,NA,TRBV27,NA,TRBJ2-2,CASKSLDHTGELFF,TGTGCCAGCAAGAGTTTGGACCACACCGGGGAGCTGTTTTTT
12,NA,TRBV27,NA,TRBJ2-7,CASSPFSYEQYF,TGTGCCAGCAGTCCCTTCTCCTACGAGCAGTACTTC
13,NA,TRBV9,NA,TRBJ2-2,CASGGLRTGELFF,TGTGCCAGCGGGGGCTTAAGAACCGGGGAGCTGTTTTTT
11,NA,TRBV30,NA,TRBJ2-1,CAWSTPTEQFF,TGTGCCTGGAGTACCCCCACTGAGCAGTTCTTC
15,NA,TRBV13,TRBD1,TRBJ1-2,CASSLDDRGYYGYTF,TGTGCCAGCAGCTTAGATGACAGGGGGTACTATGGCTACACCTTC
11,NA,TRBV24-1,NA,TRBJ1-2,CATSSGYGYTF,TGTGCCACCAGTAGTGGCTATGGCTACACCTTC
14,NA,TRBV20-1,TRBD1,TRBJ1-5,CSARDNRGRQPQHF,TGCAGTGCTCGAGATAACAGGGGGCGACAGCCCCAGCATTTT
16,NA,TRBV12-3/TRBV12-4,NA,TRBJ2-5,CASSLMEGAQVETQYF,TGTGCCAGCAGTTTGATGGAGGGGGCGCAGGTAGAGACCCAGTACTTC
15,NA,TRBV11-2,TRBD1,TRBJ2-7,CASSLSGTGRGEQYF,TGTGCCAGCAGCTTATCGGGGACAGGGCGTGGTGAGCAGTACTTC
16,NA,TRBV11-3,TRBD2,TRBJ2-3,CASSSGTSGEADTQYF,TGTGCCAGCAGCTCCGGGACTAGCGGGGAGGCAGATACGCAGTATTTT
12,NA,TRBV29-1,NA,TRBJ2-1,CSVSWGWNEQFF,TGCAGCGTTTCCTGGGGGTGGAATGAGCAGTTCTTC